This T cell receptor (beta chain) stems from a study of cytomegalovirus exposure and HLA in healthy donors. 60 Vbeta and 13 Jbeta primers were used in PCR. Here immunoSEQ multiplex PCR was the method, and the copy in TCRdb shows in-frame clones only, minus some. Of 150,000 to 200,000 clones in the sample, around 76% are singletons; the top ten hold about 2%. The sequence was collected from a female donor in good health and CMV-seronegative. Material: PBMCs.

The CDR3 sequence: CASSYSGQPYGYTF. The CDR3 nucleotides read TGTGCCAGCAGTTACTCTGGGCAGCCTTATGGCTACACCTTC. The chain has TRBV6-5 and TRBJ1-2; D gene ambiguous. Germline-derived CDR1 and CDR2 are MNHEY and SVGAGI. The CDR3 is 14 amino acids. Trimming cost V 0 bases and J 5 bases, with 10 bases left between them.